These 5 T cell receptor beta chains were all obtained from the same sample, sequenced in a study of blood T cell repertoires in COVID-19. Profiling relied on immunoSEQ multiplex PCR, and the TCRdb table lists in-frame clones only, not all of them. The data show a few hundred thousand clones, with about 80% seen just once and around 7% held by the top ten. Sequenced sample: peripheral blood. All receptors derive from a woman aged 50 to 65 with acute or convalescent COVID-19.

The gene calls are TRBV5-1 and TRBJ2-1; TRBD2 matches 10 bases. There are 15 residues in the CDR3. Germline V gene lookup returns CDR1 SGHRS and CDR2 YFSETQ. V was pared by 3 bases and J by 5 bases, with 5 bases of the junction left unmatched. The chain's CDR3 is CASSSRTSGNNEQFF. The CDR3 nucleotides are TGCGCCAGCAGCTCCCGGACTAGCGGTAACAATGAGCAGTTCTTC.

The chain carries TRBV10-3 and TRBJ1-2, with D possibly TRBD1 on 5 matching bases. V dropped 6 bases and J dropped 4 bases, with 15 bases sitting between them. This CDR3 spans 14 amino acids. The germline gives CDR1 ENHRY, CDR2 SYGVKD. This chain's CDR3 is CAISQAGGGYGYTF. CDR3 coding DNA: TGTGCCATCAGCCAGGCGGGGGGTGGCTATGGCTACACCTTC.

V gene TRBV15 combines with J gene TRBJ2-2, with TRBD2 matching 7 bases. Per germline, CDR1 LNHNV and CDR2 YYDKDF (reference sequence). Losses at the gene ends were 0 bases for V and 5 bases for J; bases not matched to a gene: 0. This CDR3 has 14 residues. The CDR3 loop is CATSRDSGTGELFF. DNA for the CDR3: TGTGCCACCAGCAGAGATAGCGGGACCGGGGAGCTGTTTTTT.

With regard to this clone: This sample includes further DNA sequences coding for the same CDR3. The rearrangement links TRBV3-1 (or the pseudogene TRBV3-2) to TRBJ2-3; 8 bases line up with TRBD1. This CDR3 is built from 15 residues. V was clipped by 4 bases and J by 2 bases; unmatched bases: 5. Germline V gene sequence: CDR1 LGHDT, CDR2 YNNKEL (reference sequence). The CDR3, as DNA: TGTGCCAGCAGCCCTGGGACAGGCTTCACAGATACGCAGTATTTT. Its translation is CASSPGTGFTDTQYF.

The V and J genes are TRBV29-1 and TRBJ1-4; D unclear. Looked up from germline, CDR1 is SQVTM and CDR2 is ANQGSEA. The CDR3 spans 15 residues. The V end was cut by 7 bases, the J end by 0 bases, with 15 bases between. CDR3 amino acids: CSAERPYPTNEKLFF. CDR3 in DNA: TGCAGCGCCGAGCGGCCATATCCAACTAATGAAAAACTGTTTTTT. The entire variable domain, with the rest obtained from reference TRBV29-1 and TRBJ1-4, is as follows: SAVISQKPSRDICQRGTSLTIQCQVDSQVTMMFWYRQQPGQSLTLIATANQGSEATYESGFVIDKFPISRPNLTFSTLTVSNMSPEDSSIYLCSAERPYPTNEKLFFGSGTQLSVL.